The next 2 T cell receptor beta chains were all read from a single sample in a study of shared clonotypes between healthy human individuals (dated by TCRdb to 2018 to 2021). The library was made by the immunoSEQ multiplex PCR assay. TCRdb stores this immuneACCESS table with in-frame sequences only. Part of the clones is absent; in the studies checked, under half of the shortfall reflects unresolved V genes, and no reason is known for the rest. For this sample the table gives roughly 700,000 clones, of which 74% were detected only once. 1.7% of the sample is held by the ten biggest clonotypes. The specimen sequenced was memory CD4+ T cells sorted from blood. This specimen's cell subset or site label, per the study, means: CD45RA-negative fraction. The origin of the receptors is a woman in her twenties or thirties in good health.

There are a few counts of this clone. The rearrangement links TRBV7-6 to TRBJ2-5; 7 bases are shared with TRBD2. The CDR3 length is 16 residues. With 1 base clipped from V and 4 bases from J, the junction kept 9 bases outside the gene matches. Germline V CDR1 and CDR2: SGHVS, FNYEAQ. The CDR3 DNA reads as TGTGCCAGCAGCTTAGATGGGACTAAGACGATAGAGACCCAGTACTTC. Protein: CASSLDGTKTIETQYF.

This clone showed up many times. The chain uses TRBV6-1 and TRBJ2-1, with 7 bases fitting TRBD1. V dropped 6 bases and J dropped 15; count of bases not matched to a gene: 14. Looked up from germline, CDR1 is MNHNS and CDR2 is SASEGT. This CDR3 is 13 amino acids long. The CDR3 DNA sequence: TGTGCCAGCAGGGATCAGAAAGGGGGCTTGGGGTTCTTC. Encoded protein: CASRDQKGGLGFF.